The T cell receptor beta chain under discussion was sequenced for a study of spatial heterogeneity in lung cancer. Findings of the study overall: Expanded tumor TCRs that were ubiquitous appeared in blood more at resection than follow-up.

This clonotype was recorded at least ten times. The antigen is not known. The CDR3 runs to 13 residues. CDR1 and CDR2 (germline): SGHTA, FQGNSA. Trimming pared 5 bases from V and 10 bases from J, leaving 12 bases between. TCRdb processed the 5' RACE reads anew with MiXCR; each CDR3 protein has one entry. The sample comprises fewer than 55,000 distinct CDR3 sequences, roughly 7.4% of which are singletons, and around 33% rests with the top ten. The time point denotes: blood at routine non-recurrence follow-up after resection. Sequencing of whole RNA from tumor, nontumor lung or frozen PBMC involved no sorting.

This sample comprised PBMCs, obtained at follow-up. This clonotype originated in a female donor with early-stage non-small cell lung cancer. The V gene is TRBV7-2, the J gene TRBJ1-6, with a possible D match to TRBD1 (6 bases). DNA of the CDR3: TGTGCCAGCAGCCCAGGACAGCAGTCACCCCTCCACTTT. This gives the protein CASSPGQQSPLHF. Complete variable domain (other parts from reference TRBV7-2 and TRBJ1-6): GAGVSQSPSNKVTEKGKDVELRCDPISGHTALYWYRQSLGQGLEFLIYFQGNSAPDKSGLPSDRFSAERTGGSVSTLTIQRTQQEDSAVYLCASSPGQQSPLHFGNGTRLTVT.